This is a list of T cell receptor beta chains from one sample in a study of post-analysis software for immune sequencing data. TCRdb re-analysed the PCR reads in MiXCR, keeping a single row per CDR3 protein. The table has hundreds of thousands of distinct CDR3 sequences, approximately 60% seen once. Sequencing input: blood. These receptor sequences come from a girl aged 2 to 9 with multiple sclerosis. The conserved cysteine and the conserved F or W are not part of the CDR3 here. Each record gives: clone size, J gene, V gene, CDR3 protein. Some rows have no size entry. The others give once, few or many, or a class for an expanded clone.

abundance: -
j_gene: TRBJ2-1
v_gene: TRBV9
CDR3aa: ASSVDLRNEQF

abundance: -
j_gene: TRBJ2-4
v_gene: TRBV4-1
CDR3aa: ASSQLDRKNIQY

abundance: -
j_gene: TRBJ2-5
v_gene: TRBV7-2
CDR3aa: ASSSPVSNGETQY

abundance: -
j_gene: TRBJ2-1
v_gene: TRBV7-7
CDR3aa: ASSLGGIGDNEQF

abundance: once
j_gene: TRBJ2-3
v_gene: TRBV4-2
CDR3aa: ASSQGWQGSGDTQY

abundance: -
j_gene: TRBJ2-1
v_gene: TRBV10-3
CDR3aa: AISESQRGEYNEQF

abundance: -
j_gene: TRBJ2-3
v_gene: TRBV5-1
CDR3aa: ASSLAGPTTLSGIGTDTQY

abundance: many
j_gene: TRBJ2-3
v_gene: TRBV7-6
CDR3aa: ASSLSRADTQY

abundance: -
j_gene: TRBJ2-1
v_gene: TRBV20-1
CDR3aa: SARPRHSSYNEQF

abundance: few
j_gene: TRBJ1-4
v_gene: TRBV12-3/TRBV12-4
CDR3aa: ASSPSPLREKLF

abundance: -
j_gene: TRBJ2-5
v_gene: TRBV20-1
CDR3aa: SATTSGETQETQY

abundance: few
j_gene: TRBJ2-7
v_gene: TRBV3-1
CDR3aa: ASSQDNRGRNYEQY

abundance: few
j_gene: TRBJ1-6
v_gene: TRBV5-5
CDR3aa: ASSFRPINSPLH

abundance: -
j_gene: TRBJ2-7
v_gene: TRBV20-1
CDR3aa: SARLGQAAKEQY

abundance: -
j_gene: TRBJ1-2
v_gene: TRBV11-1
CDR3aa: ASSWEINYGYT

abundance: -
j_gene: TRBJ2-3
v_gene: TRBV5-5
CDR3aa: ASSRQVFTDTQY

abundance: few
j_gene: TRBJ2-7
v_gene: TRBV3-1
CDR3aa: ASSRPGLGGYEQY

abundance: -
j_gene: TRBJ2-1
v_gene: TRBV7-2
CDR3aa: ASSTPTRGGGSYNEPF

abundance: few
j_gene: TRBJ2-5
v_gene: TRBV2
CDR3aa: ASIRDYQETQY

abundance: few
j_gene: TRBJ2-1
v_gene: TRBV4-1
CDR3aa: ASSQDGARDNEQF

abundance: -
j_gene: TRBJ2-1
v_gene: TRBV24-1
CDR3aa: ATSDPRQGNNEQF

abundance: -
j_gene: TRBJ2-1
v_gene: TRBV2
CDR3aa: ASSWGVNEQF

abundance: -
j_gene: TRBJ2-1
v_gene: TRBV24-1
CDR3aa: ATSGVEGGNEQF

abundance: -
j_gene: TRBJ2-7
v_gene: TRBV7-8
CDR3aa: ASSLEDRDSYEQY

abundance: -
j_gene: TRBJ2-3
v_gene: TRBV11-2
CDR3aa: ASSLDPQGMQY

abundance: -
j_gene: TRBJ2-1
v_gene: TRBV25-1
CDR3aa: ASSESWRVKDEQF

abundance: few
j_gene: TRBJ2-5
v_gene: TRBV20-1
CDR3aa: SAVGLAGVTEQY

abundance: -
j_gene: TRBJ1-1
v_gene: TRBV27
CDR3aa: ASSPRPGFLNTEAF

abundance: -
j_gene: TRBJ1-2
v_gene: TRBV29-1
CDR3aa: SVAQDRGNGYT

abundance: few
j_gene: TRBJ2-4
v_gene: TRBV4-2
CDR3aa: ASSQSAESPWEQY

abundance: -
j_gene: TRBJ1-5
v_gene: TRBV20-1
CDR3aa: SASFGGNQPQH

abundance: -
j_gene: TRBJ2-1
v_gene: TRBV4-2
CDR3aa: ASSQEWSGGAFEQF

abundance: -
j_gene: TRBJ2-1
v_gene: TRBV6-2/TRBV6-3
CDR3aa: ASSYTQGQGVNEQF

abundance: -
j_gene: TRBJ2-5
v_gene: TRBV3-1
CDR3aa: ASSHLLAVQETQY

abundance: -
j_gene: TRBJ1-2
v_gene: TRBV7-9
CDR3aa: ASSAGQGRGYT

abundance: few
j_gene: TRBJ2-1
v_gene: TRBV7-8
CDR3aa: ASSWENEQF

abundance: -
j_gene: TRBJ1-6
v_gene: TRBV12-3/TRBV12-4
CDR3aa: ASSLSAGERSPLH

abundance: -
j_gene: TRBJ2-1
v_gene: TRBV20-1
CDR3aa: SAREENLAGPMALDEQF

abundance: -
j_gene: TRBJ2-6
v_gene: TRBV12-3/TRBV12-4
CDR3aa: ASRTIQGSGANVLT

abundance: once
j_gene: -
v_gene: TRBV24-1
CDR3aa: ATSDGGMKTQY

abundance: -
j_gene: TRBJ1-6
v_gene: TRBV24-1
CDR3aa: ATSDRTENSPLH

abundance: -
j_gene: TRBJ1-6
v_gene: TRBV28
CDR3aa: ASRDPGQGAPLH

abundance: -
j_gene: TRBJ2-1
v_gene: TRBV7-9
CDR3aa: ASSLGFYTYNEQF

abundance: -
j_gene: TRBJ2-3
v_gene: TRBV27
CDR3aa: ASSFLAESTDTQY

abundance: once
j_gene: TRBJ1-1
v_gene: TRBV7-3
CDR3aa: ASSLMGDMTEAF

abundance: -
j_gene: TRBJ2-5
v_gene: TRBV6-6
CDR3aa: ATRAETQY

abundance: few
j_gene: TRBJ2-5
v_gene: TRBV10-3
CDR3aa: AIMGIEETQY

abundance: -
j_gene: TRBJ1-2
v_gene: TRBV29-1
CDR3aa: SVLGTANYGYT

abundance: -
j_gene: TRBJ2-5
v_gene: TRBV7-7
CDR3aa: ASSLASGQQETQY

abundance: -
j_gene: TRBJ2-7
v_gene: TRBV3-1
CDR3aa: ASSPQSQTGGRGEQY

abundance: few
j_gene: TRBJ2-7
v_gene: TRBV7-9
CDR3aa: ASSLEASPGYEQY

abundance: -
j_gene: TRBJ2-5
v_gene: TRBV11-2
CDR3aa: ASTSIEEKTQY

abundance: few
j_gene: TRBJ2-3
v_gene: TRBV7-9
CDR3aa: ASSSTSDTQY

abundance: -
j_gene: TRBJ2-3
v_gene: TRBV20-1
CDR3aa: SASQGGNRGDTQY